This T cell receptor beta chain derives from a study of cytomegalovirus exposure and HLA in healthy donors. Study-wide findings and caveats: Most CMV-associated TCR beta chains were later found to appear HLA-restricted. Links to common viral pathogens appeared, in a later analysis, for several of the most significant clusters.

It was with 60 Vbeta and 13 Jbeta primers that the PCR ran. Data came from immunoSEQ multiplex PCR; TCRdb stores just in-frame clones and leaves some out. The sample lists about 100,000 clones, roughly 75% occurring once. A note on this clone: Its antigen is undetermined.

This CDR3 spans 13 amino acids. Trimming at V came to 7 bases and at J to 4 bases, leaving 2 bases not matched to a gene. CDR1 and CDR2 (germline): LNHDA, SQIVND (reference sequence). As for the donors, each was a healthy bone marrow donor. V usage is TRBV19 and J usage is TRBJ1-1, with 11 bases aligning to TRBD1. This TCR was recovered from a male donor in good health and CMV-seropositive. The sequencing sample was made of PBMCs. CDR3 bases: TGTGCCAGTACCGGGACAGGGGGCACTGAAGCTTTCTTT. It encodes CASTGTGGTEAFF.